The 8 T cell receptor beta chains listed next were all sequenced from one sample in a study of blood T cell repertoires in COVID-19. The repertoire was sequenced with immunoSEQ multiplex PCR; TCRdb's copy has only in-frame clones and lacks some. The table lists 200,000 to 250,000 clones, roughly 75% of them singletons. The sequenced sample consisted of peripheral blood. These receptor sequences come from a woman between 65 and 79 years old with acute or convalescent COVID-19.

This clone occurred once. This specimen includes other DNA sequences encoding the same CDR3. This chain connects TRBV7-3 to TRBJ2-5; D may be TRBD2 (6 bases). Trimming removed 0 bases from V and 4 bases from J, with 9 bases in between. Germline V gene lookup returns CDR1 SGHTA and CDR2 FQGTGA. This CDR3 region has 14 residues. CDR3 nucleotide sequence: TGTGCCAGCAGCTTAACGGGGGGTGGAGAGACCCAGTACTTC. It is translated as CASSLTGGGETQYF.

The J gene is TRBJ2-3, the V gene TRBV3-1 (or the pseudogene TRBV3-2); tentative D call: TRBD2 (5 bases). CDR3 length: 16 amino acids. V was cut by 3 bases and J by 0 bases, with 13 bases left in between. The V gene's germline CDR1 is LGHDT and CDR2 YNNKEL (reference sequence). The CDR3 region is CASSHQRMGSTDTQYF. In nucleotides, the CDR3 is TGTGCCAGCAGCCATCAGCGGATGGGGAGCACAGATACGCAGTATTTT.

The V and J genes are TRBV3-1 (or the pseudogene TRBV3-2) and TRBJ2-2; D ambiguous. The germline gives CDR1 LGHDT, CDR2 YNNKEL (reference sequence). Trimming removed 1 base at V and 5 bases at J, with 14 bases between. The CDR3 is made up of 16 amino acids. The CDR3 spells CASSQAAQAYTGELFF. The CDR3 coding sequence is TGTGCCAGCAGCCAAGCTGCCCAGGCGTATACCGGGGAGCTGTTTTTT.

For the CDR3, the DNA is TGTGCCAGCAGCTCAGGACAGGGGGTTATCTACGAGCAGTACTTC. This sequence encodes CASSSGQGVIYEQYF. The chain recombines TRBV7-2 with TRBJ2-7; TRBD1 aligns across 10 bases. CDR1 is SGHTA, CDR2 FQGNSA, per germline. The CDR3 runs to 15 residues. Germline trimming cut 4 bases from V and 3 bases from J; bases unmatched to any gene: 6.

The chain recombines TRBV7-9 with TRBJ2-7; D uncertain. The CDR3 covers 16 residues. Trimming pared 4 bases from V and 0 bases from J, leaving 16 bases between. Germline values: CDR1 SEHNR, CDR2 FQNEAQ (reference sequence). Here the CDR3 reads CASSSGGARNSYEQYF. The CDR3 DNA follows: TGTGCCAGCAGCTCTGGCGGAGCCCGAAACTCCTACGAGCAGTACTTC.

This clone was seen a handful of times. The genes are TRBV19 and TRBJ1-5, with D possibly TRBD1 on 6 matching bases. The CDR3 has 15 residues. The germline V gene has CDR1 LNHDA and CDR2 SQIVND (reference sequence). The CDR3 is CGTGTGGGSRQPQHF. DNA for the CDR3: TGTGGCACAGGAACGGGCGGGGGCAGTAGGCAGCCCCAGCATTTT.

Note on this clone: This sample also contains other DNA sequences that code for the same CDR3. The chain employs TRBV30 and TRBJ1-2; 7 bases fit TRBD1. The trim removed 1 base at V and 6 bases at J, leaving 2 bases unmatched. This CDR3 is 12 amino acids long. Germline CDR1 is GTSNPN and CDR2 is SVGIG (reference sequence). The CDR3 DNA follows: TGTGCCTGGAGTGGACAGGGAAATGGCTACACCTTC. As protein: CAWSGQGNGYTF.

The genes are TRBV7-2 and TRBJ1-6; TRBD1 might be the D (6 bases). Germline assignment: CDR1 SGHTA and CDR2 FQGNSA. With 10 bases removed from V and 6 bases from J, the gap between germline ends came to 13 bases. This CDR3 region has 13 residues. CDR3 loop: CAIGQSLNSPLHF. CDR3 coding DNA: TGTGCCATTGGACAGTCGCTTAATTCACCCCTCCACTTT.